A single sample gave rise to the 3 T cell receptor beta chains below, sequenced in a study of response to subunit inactivated influenza vaccine. TCRdb passed the RT-PCR reads through MiXCR, listing each CDR3 protein once. The sample holds roughly 630,000 distinct CDR3 sequences, approximately 14% seen once. This specimen was PBMCs from blood, taken approximately 15 days before vaccination. These receptors were obtained from a man in his fifties who received an inactivated influenza vaccine.

V and J are TRBV18 and TRBJ1-1; 7 nucleotides line up with TRBD1. The CDR3 has 15 residues. Germline V gene data show CDR1 as KGHSH and CDR2 as LQKENI. Trimming took 3 bases from V and 1 from J; bases not matched to a gene: 5. CDR3 region: CASSPIKGANTEAFF. CDR3 DNA: TGTGCCAGCTCACCGATAAAGGGGGCGAACACTGAAGCTTTCTTT.

The chain links TRBV20-1 to TRBJ2-7; 8 nucleotides align to TRBD1. The V gene's germline CDR1 is DFQATT and CDR2 SNEGSKA (reference sequence). V dropped 6 bases and J dropped 4; count of bases not matched to a gene: 5. CDR3 size: 12 residues. The CDR3 DNA follows: TGCAGTGCACCCAGACAGGGGTACGAGCAGTACTTC. Amino acids: CSAPRQGYEQYF.

This clonotype was detected a few times. This chain uses TRBV12-3 or TRBV12-4 with TRBJ2-1, with 7 bases aligning to TRBD1. This CDR3 contains 12 residues. V was clipped by 5 bases and J by 9 bases; unmatched bases: 4. The CDR3 sequence is CASSTGDLEQFF. The CDR3 bases are TGTGCCAGCAGTACAGGGGATCTTGAGCAGTTCTTC.